This TCR beta chain was sequenced in a study of beta chain features in type 1 diabetes. The CDR3 is made up of 15 amino acids. CDR1 and CDR2 from the germline V gene are GTSNPN and SVGIG (reference sequence). The V gene end was trimmed by 0 bases and the J gene end by 0 bases; junction bases not matched to a gene: 1. The entirety of the isolated RNA underwent reverse transcription, so expressed TCRB transcripts were sequenced. Produced via immunoSEQ multiplex PCR; TCRdb's table is partial and in-frame only. The sample gives a few hundred thousand clones, roughly 9.6% of which show up once; 0.034% is in the top ten.

The sequencing input was naive CD4+ T cells from blood. The clonotype originates from a woman under 30 in good health. The chain carries TRBV30 and TRBJ2-2; 7 bases match TRBD2. CDR3 region: CAWSVAGANTGELFF. CDR3 nucleotide sequence: TGTGCCTGGAGTGTGGCGGGGGCGAACACCGGGGAGCTGTTTTTT.